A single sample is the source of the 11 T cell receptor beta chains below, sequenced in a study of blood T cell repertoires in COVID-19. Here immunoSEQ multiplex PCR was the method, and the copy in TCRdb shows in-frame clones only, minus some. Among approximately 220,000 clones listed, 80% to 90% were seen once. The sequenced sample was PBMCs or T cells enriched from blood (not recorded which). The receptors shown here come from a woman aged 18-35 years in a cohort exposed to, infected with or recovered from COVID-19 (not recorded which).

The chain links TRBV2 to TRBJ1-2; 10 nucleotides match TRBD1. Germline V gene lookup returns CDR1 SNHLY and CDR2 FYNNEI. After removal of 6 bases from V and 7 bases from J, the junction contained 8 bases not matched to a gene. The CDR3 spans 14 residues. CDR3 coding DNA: TGTGCCAGCAGCGCCGGGACAGGGGATGGTGGCTACACCTTC. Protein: CASSAGTGDGGYTF.

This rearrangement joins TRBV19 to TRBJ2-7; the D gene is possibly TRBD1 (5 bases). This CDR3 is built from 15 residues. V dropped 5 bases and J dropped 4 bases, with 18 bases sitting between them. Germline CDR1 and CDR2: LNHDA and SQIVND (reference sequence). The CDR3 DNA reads TGTGCCAGTAGTCCGACGGCCAAAGGGGAATACGAGCAGTACTTC. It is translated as CASSPTAKGEYEQYF.

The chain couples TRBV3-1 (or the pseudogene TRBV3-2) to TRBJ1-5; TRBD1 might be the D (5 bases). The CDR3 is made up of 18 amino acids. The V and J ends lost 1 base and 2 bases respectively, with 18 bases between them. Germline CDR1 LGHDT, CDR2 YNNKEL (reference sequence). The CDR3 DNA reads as TGTGCCAGCAGCCAAGGTTGGGGGGGAGAGTTTGGCAATCAGCCCCAGCATTTT. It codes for CASSQGWGGEFGNQPQHF.

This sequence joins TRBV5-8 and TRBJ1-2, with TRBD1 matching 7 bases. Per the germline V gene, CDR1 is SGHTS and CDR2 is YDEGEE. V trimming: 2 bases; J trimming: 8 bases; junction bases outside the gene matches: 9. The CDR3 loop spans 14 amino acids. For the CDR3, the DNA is TGTGCCAGCAGCTTTACAGGGGAAGCGTTGGGCTACACCTTC. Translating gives CASSFTGEALGYTF.

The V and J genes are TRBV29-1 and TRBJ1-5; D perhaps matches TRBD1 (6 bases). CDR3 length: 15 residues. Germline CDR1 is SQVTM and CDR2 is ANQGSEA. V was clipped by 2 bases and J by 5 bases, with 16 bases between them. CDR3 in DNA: TGCAGCGTTGAATTTCTGGGGGCCCCGTATCAGCCCCAGCATTTT. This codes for CSVEFLGAPYQPQHF.

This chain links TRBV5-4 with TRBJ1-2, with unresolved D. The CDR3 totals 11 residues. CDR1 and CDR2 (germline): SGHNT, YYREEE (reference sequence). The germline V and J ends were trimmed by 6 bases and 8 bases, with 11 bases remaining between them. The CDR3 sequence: CASNFEEGYTF. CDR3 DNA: TGTGCCAGCAACTTTGAGGAGGGCTACACCTTC.

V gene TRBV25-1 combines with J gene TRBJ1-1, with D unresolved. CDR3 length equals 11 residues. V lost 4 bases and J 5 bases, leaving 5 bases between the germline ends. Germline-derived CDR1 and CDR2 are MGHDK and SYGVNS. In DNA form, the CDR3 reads TGTGCCAGCAGTGCGGGGACTGAAGCTTTCTTT. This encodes CASSAGTEAFF.

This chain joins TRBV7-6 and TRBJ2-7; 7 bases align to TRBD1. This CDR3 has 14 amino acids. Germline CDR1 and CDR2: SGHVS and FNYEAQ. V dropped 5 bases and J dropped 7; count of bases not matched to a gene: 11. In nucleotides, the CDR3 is TGTGCCAGCAGCCACAACGACAGGGCTAAGGAGCAGTACTTC. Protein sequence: CASSHNDRAKEQYF. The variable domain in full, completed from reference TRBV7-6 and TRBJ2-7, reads GAGVSQSPRYKVTKRGQDVALRCDPISGHVSLYWYRQALGQGPEFLTYFNYEAQQDKSGLPNDRFSAERPEGSISTLTIQRTEQRDSAMYRCASSHNDRAKEQYFGPGTRLTVT.

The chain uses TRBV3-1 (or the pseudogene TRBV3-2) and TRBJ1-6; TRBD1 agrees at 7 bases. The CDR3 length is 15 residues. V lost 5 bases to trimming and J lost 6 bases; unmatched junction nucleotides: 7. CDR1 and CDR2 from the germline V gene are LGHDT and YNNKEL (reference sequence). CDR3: CASSVRQGGNSPLHF. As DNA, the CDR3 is TGTGCCAGCAGCGTTCGACAGGGAGGTAATTCACCCCTCCACTTT.

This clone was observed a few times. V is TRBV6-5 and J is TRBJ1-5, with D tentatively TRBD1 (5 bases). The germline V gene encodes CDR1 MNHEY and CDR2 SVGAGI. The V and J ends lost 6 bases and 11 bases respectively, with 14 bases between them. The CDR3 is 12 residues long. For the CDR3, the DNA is TGTGCCAGCAGCCAGGAGGAGGGGACCCAGCATTTT. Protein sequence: CASSQEEGTQHF.

The DNA of the CDR3 is TGTGCCAGCAGCTTAGTTTTCGCGGCAACTAATGAAAAACTGTTTTTT. It yields the protein CASSLVFAATNEKLFF. This chain uses TRBV7-9 with TRBJ1-4; D remains unclear. Germline V gene data show CDR1 as SEHNR and CDR2 as FQNEAQ (reference sequence). This CDR3 is built from 16 residues. V lost 1 base and J lost 0, with 9 bases in between.